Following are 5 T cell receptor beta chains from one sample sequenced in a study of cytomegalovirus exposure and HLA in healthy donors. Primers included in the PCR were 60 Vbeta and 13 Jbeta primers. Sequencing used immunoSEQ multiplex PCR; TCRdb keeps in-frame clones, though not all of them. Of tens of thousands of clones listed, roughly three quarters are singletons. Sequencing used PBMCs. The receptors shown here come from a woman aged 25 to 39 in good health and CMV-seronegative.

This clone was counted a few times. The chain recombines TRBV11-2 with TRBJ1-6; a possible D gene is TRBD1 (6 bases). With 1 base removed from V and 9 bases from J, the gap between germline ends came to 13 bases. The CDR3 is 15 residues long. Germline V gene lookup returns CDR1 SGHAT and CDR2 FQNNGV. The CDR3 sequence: CASSLGTAGSSPLHF. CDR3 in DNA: TGTGCCAGCAGCTTAGGGACAGCAGGATCTTCACCCCTCCACTTT.

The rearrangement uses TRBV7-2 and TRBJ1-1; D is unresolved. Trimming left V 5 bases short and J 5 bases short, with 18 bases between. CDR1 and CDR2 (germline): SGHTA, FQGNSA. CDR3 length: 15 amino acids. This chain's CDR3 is CASSASVSGPTEAFF. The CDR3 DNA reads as TGTGCCAGCAGCGCCAGTGTGAGTGGGCCGACTGAAGCTTTCTTT.

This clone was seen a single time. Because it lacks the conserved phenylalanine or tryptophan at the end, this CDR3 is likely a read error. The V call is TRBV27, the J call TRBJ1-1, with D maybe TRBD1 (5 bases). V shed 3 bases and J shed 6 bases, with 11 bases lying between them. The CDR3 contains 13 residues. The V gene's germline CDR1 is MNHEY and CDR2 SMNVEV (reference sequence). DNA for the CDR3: TGTGCCAGCAGTTTCCAAGGGGTACCTGAAGCTTTCCTT. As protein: CASSFQGVPEAFL.

As DNA, the CDR3 is TGTGCCAGTCAAAGGTCAGGGGACGTCGGTTACGAGCAGTACGTC. Its protein product is CASQRSGDVGYEQYV. The V and J genes are TRBV7-9 and TRBJ2-7; weak D call: TRBD1 (6 bases). This CDR3 comprises 15 residues. Germline V gene lookup returns CDR1 SEHNR and CDR2 FQNEAQ (reference sequence). V lost 9 bases to trimming and J lost 4 bases, with 22 bases between them.

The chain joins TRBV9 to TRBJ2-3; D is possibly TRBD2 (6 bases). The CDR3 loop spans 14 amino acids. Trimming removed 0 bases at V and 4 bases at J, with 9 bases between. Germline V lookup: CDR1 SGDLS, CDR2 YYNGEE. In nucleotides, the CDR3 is TGTGCCAGCAGCGTAGGGAGGGAAGCAGATACGCAGTATTTT. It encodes CASSVGREADTQYF.